The source of this T cell receptor beta chain is a study of radiotherapy plus CTLA-4 blockade in lung cancer. Turning to the study itself: Objective responses were seen in around 19% of patients, disease control in approximately 30%.

Sequencing used immunoSEQ multiplex PCR; TCRdb keeps in-frame clones, though not all of them. The sample yields 90,000 to 150,000 clones, 65% to 85% seen once. Patients had chemo-refractory metastatic non-small-cell lung cancer and received focal radiation plus CTLA-4 blockade that used ipilimumab. Per the germline V gene, CDR1 is LGHNA and CDR2 is YSLEER. Trimming left V 1 base short and J 2 bases short, with 10 bases between. This CDR3 is built from 15 residues. Comments on this clone: Its target is unknown.

General study results and limits: TCR clones from tumors expanded in blood after radiotherapy plus ipilimumab.

The specimen was peripheral blood, collected from a patient treated with radiotherapy plus ipilimumab. This receptor was identified in a human donor with non-small cell lung cancer who had a partial response to radiotherapy plus ipilimumab. This chain uses TRBV4-3 with TRBJ2-3; maybe TRBD1 (6 bases). Written as DNA, the CDR3 is TGCGCCAGCAGCCAAGTTTCAGGGGCCACAGATACGCAGTATTTT. Protein: CASSQVSGATDTQYF.